These 20 T cell receptor beta chains were sequenced from one sample in a study of blood T cell repertoires in COVID-19. Only in-frame clones appear in the TCRdb table, and some are missing; sequencing was by immunoSEQ multiplex PCR. The sample has about 350,000 clones, about 88% seen once. Sequencing was performed on peripheral blood. These receptors all stem from a woman aged 55-70 years with COVID-19, enrolled during active disease.

V is TRBV24-1 and J is TRBJ2-3; 15 bases match TRBD2. This CDR3 is 19 amino acids long. With 3 bases clipped from V and 2 bases from J, the junction kept 8 bases outside the gene matches. The germline gives CDR1 KGHDR, CDR2 SFDVKD. The CDR3 DNA follows: TGTGCCACCAGTGATACCCAAGGGACTAGCGGGGGGTCCACAGATACGCAGTATTTT. It codes for CATSDTQGTSGGSTDTQYF.

The J gene is TRBJ2-7, the V gene TRBV6-1; the D gene is possibly TRBD1 (5 bases). Germline CDR1 is MNHNS and CDR2 is SASEGT. The CDR3 length is 13 residues. With 0 bases removed from V and 6 bases from J, the gap between germline ends came to 9 bases. The CDR3: CASSEAYRGEQYF. Here the CDR3 DNA reads TGTGCCAGCAGTGAAGCGTATAGGGGCGAGCAGTACTTC.

J is TRBJ2-7 and V is TRBV18; the D gene is possibly TRBD1 (5 bases). Germline V gene sequence: CDR1 KGHSH, CDR2 LQKENI. V gave up 2 bases and J gave up 2 bases, with 10 bases separating them. This CDR3 has 14 residues. CDR3 amino acids: CASSPSRATYEQYF. The CDR3 DNA follows: TGTGCCAGCTCACCAAGCAGGGCAACCTACGAGCAGTACTTC.

This clone came up once. The V gene is TRBV30, the J gene TRBJ1-2; 7 bases fit TRBD1. The trim removed 0 bases at V and 8 bases at J, leaving 9 bases unmatched. Germline values: CDR1 GTSNPN, CDR2 SVGIG (reference sequence). CDR3 size: 14 residues. Here the CDR3 reads CAWSVRQGGFGYTF. DNA of the CDR3: TGTGCCTGGAGTGTGCGCCAAGGGGGCTTCGGCTACACCTTC.

V is TRBV12-3 or TRBV12-4 and J is TRBJ2-5, with 8 bases that match TRBD1. The CDR3 is 13 residues long. The V segment lost 6 bases and the J segment 5 bases; nucleotides outside the gene matches: 5. As DNA, the CDR3 is TGTGCCAGCAGGCGACAGGGGTGGGAGACCCAGTACTTC. It encodes CASRRQGWETQYF.

The sample holds one count of this clone. The rearrangement links TRBV10-2 to TRBJ2-3, with 10 bases matching TRBD2. The germline V gene encodes CDR1 WSHSY and CDR2 SAAADI. V lost 4 bases to trimming and J lost 4 bases; unmatched junction nucleotides: 8. The CDR3 extends over 16 amino acids. The CDR3 DNA reads as TGCGCCAGCAGTGGGCGTCAGCGGGGGGGCCCAGATACGCAGTATTTT. Amino acid sequence: CASSGRQRGGPDTQYF.

V is TRBV12-3 or TRBV12-4 and J is TRBJ1-2, with D maybe TRBD1 (6 bases). V lost 4 bases, J lost 10 bases, and 16 bases lay in between. This CDR3 comprises 13 residues. The CDR3, as DNA: TGTGCCAGCAGTTCTCAGGGGACGGGCGTCTACACCTTC. It yields the protein CASSSQGTGVYTF.

V gene TRBV6-5 combines with J gene TRBJ1-3; 7 bases line up with TRBD1. The germline CDR1 and CDR2 sequences are MNHEY and SVGAGI. The trim removed 8 bases at V and 3 bases at J, leaving 7 bases unmatched. CDR3 length: 14 amino acids. CDR3 nucleotides: TGTGCCAGCGGGTCAGGGGGGTTTGGAAACACCATATATTTT. Amino acids: CASGSGGFGNTIYF.

The CDR3 nucleotides are TGTGCCGTTCGAATATGGGGCTTCTATGGCTACACCTTC. Protein sequence: CAVRIWGFYGYTF. The chain combines TRBV12-3 or TRBV12-4 with TRBJ1-2, with D possibly being TRBD1 (5 bases). V gave up 11 bases and J gave up 4 bases, with 17 bases separating them. This CDR3 is built from 13 residues.

This clone was counted once. V usage is TRBV7-8 and J usage is TRBJ2-7; TRBD1 is a possible D gene (6 bases). Germline assignment: CDR1 SGHVS and CDR2 FQNEAQ. CDR3 length equals 15 residues. The V end lost 1 base, the J end lost 3 bases, and 13 bases lay between the germline ends. The CDR3 here is CASSLGTGTLYEQYF. In nucleotides, the CDR3 is TGTGCCAGCAGCTTAGGAACCGGGACACTCTACGAGCAGTACTTC.

The chain combines TRBV30 with TRBJ1-1, with D perhaps matching TRBD1 (6 bases). The CDR3 runs 14 residues. The V and J ends lost 5 bases and 0 bases respectively, with 13 bases between them. Germline-derived CDR1 and CDR2 are GTSNPN and SVGIG (reference sequence). The CDR3, as DNA: TGTGCCTGGGACGATGACAGGATGAACACTGAAGCTTTCTTT. Its protein product is CAWDDDRMNTEAFF.

The V gene is TRBV11-3, the J gene TRBJ1-1; a possible D gene is TRBD1 (5 bases). The CDR3 loop spans 12 amino acids. Germline CDR1 reads SGHNT; CDR2 reads YENEEA. Trimming left V 0 bases short and J 11 bases short, with 10 bases between. The CDR3 DNA reads as TGTGCCAGCAGCTTAGATGGGGCGATGGCTTTCTTT. Protein sequence: CASSLDGAMAFF.

This chain uses TRBV29-1 with TRBJ2-3; D gene ambiguous. Germline values: CDR1 SQVTM, CDR2 ANQGSEA. V lost 3 bases and J lost 4, with 11 bases in between. The CDR3 is 13 amino acids. The CDR3 loop is CSVDGRDSDTQYF. As DNA, the CDR3 is TGCAGCGTTGACGGCCGTGACTCAGATACGCAGTATTTT.

CDR3 in DNA: TGTGCCAGCAGGGAGCACGGCTACACCTTC. This codes for CASREHGYTF. The V gene is TRBV2, the J gene TRBJ1-2, with D hard to call. The V and J ends lost 6 bases and 8 bases respectively, with 7 bases between them. The CDR3 loop spans 10 amino acids. Germline assignment: CDR1 SNHLY and CDR2 FYNNEI.

The chain links TRBV6-1 to TRBJ1-5, with TRBD1 as a possible D gene (5 bases). The CDR3 spans 14 residues. Per the germline V gene, CDR1 is MNHNS and CDR2 is SASEGT. V was pared by 3 bases and J by 0 bases, with 6 bases between. The CDR3 here is CASSDQGSNQPQHF. For the CDR3, the DNA is TGTGCCAGCAGTGACCAGGGTAGCAATCAGCCCCAGCATTTT.

This sequence joins TRBV9 and TRBJ1-1, with 7 bases fitting TRBD1. Germline-derived CDR1 and CDR2 are SGDLS and YYNGEE. V shed 4 bases, J shed 8 bases, and the junction held 2 bases outside the gene matches. This CDR3 is 11 amino acids long. The CDR3 sequence: CASSPGQEAFF. The CDR3 region has the DNA TGTGCCAGCAGCCCGGGACAGGAAGCTTTCTTT.

J is TRBJ2-4 and V is TRBV2; 11 bases line up with TRBD2. V gave up 1 base and J gave up 0 bases; unmatched junction bases: 11. Germline V gene sequence: CDR1 SNHLY, CDR2 FYNNEI. The CDR3 has 20 amino acids. CDR3 in DNA: TGTGCCAGCAGTGAAGGGCGGGTACTAGCGGGGGCTTCAGCCAAAAACATTCAGTACTTC. Translated, it gives CASSEGRVLAGASAKNIQYF.

J is TRBJ2-5 and V is TRBV12-5, with D perhaps TRBD2 (6 bases). V lost 0 bases and J lost 5, with 7 bases in between. CDR3 length: 13 amino acids. In germline, CDR1 is LGHNT, CDR2 FRNRAP. CDR3 sequence reads: CASGLVRGETQYF. For the CDR3, the DNA is TGTGCTAGTGGTTTGGTACGGGGGGAGACCCAGTACTTC.

This sequence joins TRBV29-1 and TRBJ2-7, with D tentatively TRBD1 (5 bases). Trimming stripped 6 bases from V and 2 bases from J, with 11 bases between. Germline V CDR1 and CDR2: SQVTM, ANQGSEA. This CDR3 contains 12 residues. Here the CDR3 reads CSVTGPPYEQYF. CDR3 nucleotides: TGCAGCGTCACAGGCCCTCCCTACGAGCAGTACTTC.

This clone was counted between two and nine times. The J gene is TRBJ2-5, the V gene TRBV6-5, with D perhaps matching TRBD2 (6 bases). The V gene's germline CDR1 is MNHEY and CDR2 SVGAGI. Trimming cost V 9 bases and J 4 bases, with 15 bases left between them. The CDR3 is 13 amino acids. The CDR3 here is CASRPRRGETQYF. DNA for the CDR3: TGTGCCAGTAGGCCTAGGCGGGGAGAGACCCAGTACTTC.